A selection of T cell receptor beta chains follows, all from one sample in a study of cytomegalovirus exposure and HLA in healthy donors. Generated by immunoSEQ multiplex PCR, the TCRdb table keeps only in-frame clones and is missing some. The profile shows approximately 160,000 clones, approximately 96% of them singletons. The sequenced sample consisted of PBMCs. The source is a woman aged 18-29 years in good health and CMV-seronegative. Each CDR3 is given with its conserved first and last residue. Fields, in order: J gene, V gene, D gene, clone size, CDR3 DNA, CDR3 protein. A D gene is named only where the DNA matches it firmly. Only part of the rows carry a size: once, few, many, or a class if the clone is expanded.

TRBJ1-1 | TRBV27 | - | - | TGTGCCAGCAGGGACCTGGGAGGTCAGGACACTGAAGCTTTCTTT | CASRDLGGQDTEAFF
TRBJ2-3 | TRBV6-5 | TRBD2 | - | TGTGCCAGCATTTTCGGGGGGGGCGATACGCAGTATTTT | CASIFGGGDTQYF
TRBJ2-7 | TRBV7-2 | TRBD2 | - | TGTGCCAGCAGCTCAACCCGGGGTAGCGGGATCTACGAGCAGTACTTC | CASSSTRGSGIYEQYF
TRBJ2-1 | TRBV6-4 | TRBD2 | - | TGTGCCAGCAGTGACTCGGGGACTAGGAGCTACAATGAGCAGTTCTTC | CASSDSGTRSYNEQFF
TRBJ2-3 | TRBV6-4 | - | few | TGTGCCAGCAGTGACTCGGGGGGGGCCACAGATACGCAGTATTTT | CASSDSGGATDTQYF
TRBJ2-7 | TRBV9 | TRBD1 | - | TGTGCCAGCAGCGTAGGTGCTGGGACAGGGGGCAAAGGAGCCTACGAGCAGTACTTC | CASSVGAGTGGKGAYEQYF
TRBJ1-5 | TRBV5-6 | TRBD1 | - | TGTGCCAGCAGCTTGTACGGGGGACAGGATACCAATCAGCCCCAGCATTTT | CASSLYGGQDTNQPQHF
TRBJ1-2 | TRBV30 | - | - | TGTGCCTGGACCTTACACCCCGGGTCCCCCTATGGCTACACCTTC | CAWTLHPGSPYGYTF
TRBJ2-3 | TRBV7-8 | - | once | TGTGCCAGCAGCCCGTCGGGGTGGGGATTCGCAGATACGCAGTATTTT | CASSPSGWGFADTQYF
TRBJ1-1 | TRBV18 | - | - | TGTGCCAGCTCACCACTCGGAGAGGCCGGAGCTTTCTTT | CASSPLGEAGAFF
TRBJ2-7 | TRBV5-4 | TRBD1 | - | TGTGCCAGCAGCTCACCGGGACAGGGGGGCGAGCAGTACTTC | CASSSPGQGGEQYF
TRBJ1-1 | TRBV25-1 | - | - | TGTGCCAGCAGTGAATCCCCGACAGCAGTTTACACTGAAGCTTTCTTT | CASSESPTAVYTEAFF
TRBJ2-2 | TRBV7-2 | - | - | TGTGCCAGCAGGGGGCAGAGGGGGACATCGAACACCGGGGAGCTGTTTTTT | CASRGQRGTSNTGELFF
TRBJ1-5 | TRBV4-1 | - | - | TGCGCCAGCAGCCCTGACACCCTCAATCAGCCCCAGCATTTT | CASSPDTLNQPQHF
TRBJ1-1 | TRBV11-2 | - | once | TGTGCCAGCAGCTCTGTATACGAGGAAGCTTTCTTT | CASSSVYEEAFF
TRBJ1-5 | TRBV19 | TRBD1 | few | TGTGCCAGTCGGGACAGTTTTGCGGATCAGCCCCAGCATTTT | CASRDSFADQPQHF
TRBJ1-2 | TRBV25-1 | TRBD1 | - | TGTGCCAGCAGTCGACAGGGCAACTATGGCTACACCTTC | CASSRQGNYGYTF
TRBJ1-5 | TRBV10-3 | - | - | TGTGCCATCAGTGAGGCCTGGGGGAGGCAGCCCCAGCATTTT | CAISEAWGRQPQHF
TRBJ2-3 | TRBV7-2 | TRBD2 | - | TGTGCCAGCAGCTCTAGCGGGGGGACCACAGATACGCAGTATTTT | CASSSSGGTTDTQYF
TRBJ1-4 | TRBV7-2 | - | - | TGTGCCAGCAGCCCGGGGGGCGGGACACTTAATGAAAAACTGTTTTTT | CASSPGGGTLNEKLFF
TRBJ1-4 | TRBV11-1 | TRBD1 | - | TGTGCCAGCAGCGGTCCGGGACAGCCTAATGAAAAACTGTTTTTT | CASSGPGQPNEKLFF
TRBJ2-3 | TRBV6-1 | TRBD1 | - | TGTGCCAGCAGGGGACAGGGAAGCACAGATACGCAGTATTTT | CASRGQGSTDTQYF
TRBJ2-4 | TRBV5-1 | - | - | TGCGCCAGCAGGTCCGAAAACATTCAGTACTTC | CASRSENIQYF
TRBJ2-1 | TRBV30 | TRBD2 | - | TGTGCCTGGAGTCAAGCGGGGGGGTCATACAATGAGCAGTTCTTC | CAWSQAGGSYNEQFF
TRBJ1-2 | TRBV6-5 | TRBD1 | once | TGTGCCAGCAGTTACTCGATCGACAGGGTCGGCTATGGCTACACCTTC | CASSYSIDRVGYGYTF
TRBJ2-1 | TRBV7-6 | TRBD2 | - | TGTGCCAGCAGCTTAGAACCAGCGGGGGGGAATGAGCAGTTCTTC | CASSLEPAGGNEQFF
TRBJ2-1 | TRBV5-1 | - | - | TGCGCCAGCAGTTTGACCGCGGAAAGCTCCTACAATGAGCAGTTCTTC | CASSLTAESSYNEQFF
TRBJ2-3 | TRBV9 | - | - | TGTGCCAGCAGCAAAGGGGGGGGCGAGGGCACAGATACGCAGTATTTT | CASSKGGGEGTDTQYF
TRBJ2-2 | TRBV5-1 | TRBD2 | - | TGCGCCAGCAGGATGACTAGCGGGGAGGGCACCGGGGAGCTGTTTTTT | CASRMTSGEGTGELFF
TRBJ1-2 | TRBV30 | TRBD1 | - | TGTGCCTGGGGGAGGACAGGGGTGAACTATGGCTACACCTTC | CAWGRTGVNYGYTF
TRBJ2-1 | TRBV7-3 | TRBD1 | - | TGTGCCAGCAGCTTATCCGGGACAGGAGGTTCGGGGCGGCGCGACGAGCAGTTCTTC | CASSLSGTGGSGRRDEQFF
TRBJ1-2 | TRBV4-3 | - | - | TGCGCCAGCAGCCAAGAGGGTGGGGGCCGAAATGGCTACACCTTC | CASSQEGGGRNGYTF
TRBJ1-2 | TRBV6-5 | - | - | TGTGCCAGCAGCCGAGACAAACAGGAGAACTATGGCTACACCTTC | CASSRDKQENYGYTF
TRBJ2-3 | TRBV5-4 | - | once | TGTGCCAGCAGCTTGGACGGGGGGCTAGGCACAGATACGCAGTATTTT | CASSLDGGLGTDTQYF
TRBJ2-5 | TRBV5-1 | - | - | TGCGCCAGCAGCTTGGAGGGGTACCAAGAGACCCAGTACTTC | CASSLEGYQETQYF
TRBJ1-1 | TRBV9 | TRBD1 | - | TGTGCCAGCAGCGTACCCCGGACAGGGACTGAAGCTTTCTTT | CASSVPRTGTEAFF
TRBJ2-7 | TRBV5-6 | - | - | TGTGCCAGCAGCTTGGCCCGACAGGGTTGGGGAGGCGAGCAGTACTTC | CASSLARQGWGGEQYF
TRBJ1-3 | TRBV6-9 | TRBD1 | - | TGTGCCAGCAGTTATCCACAGGGGGCGGAAGGAAACACCATATATTTT | CASSYPQGAEGNTIYF
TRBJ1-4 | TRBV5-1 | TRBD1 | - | TGCGCCAGTTCCCCTCAGGGACAGGGTTTTGAAAAACTGTTTTTT | CASSPQGQGFEKLFF
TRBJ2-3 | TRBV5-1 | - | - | TGCGCCAGCAGCTTGTTTCAGGGTGCAGATACGCAGTATTTT | CASSLFQGADTQYF
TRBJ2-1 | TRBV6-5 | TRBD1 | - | TGTGCCAGCAGTATCCGGGACAGGGTCGATGAGCAGTTCTTC | CASSIRDRVDEQFF
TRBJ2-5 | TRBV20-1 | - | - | TGCAGTGCTAACAGGGAAGAGACCCAGTACTTC | CSANREETQYF
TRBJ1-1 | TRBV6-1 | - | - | TGTGCCAGCAGAAGGTACAGCAACGAAGCTTTCTTT | CASRRYSNEAFF
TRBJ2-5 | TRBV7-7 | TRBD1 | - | TGTGCTAGCAGCTTGGGTGGGACAGGGGGAGGAGAGACCCAGTACTTC | CASSLGGTGGGETQYF
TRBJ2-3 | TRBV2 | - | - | TGTGCCAGCAGTGGAACAGGCCCTAGCACAGATACGCAGTATTTT | CASSGTGPSTDTQYF
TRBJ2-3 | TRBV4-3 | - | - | TGCGCCAGCAGCCAAGTAACTTCGGGGTTCACAGATACGCAGTATTTT | CASSQVTSGFTDTQYF
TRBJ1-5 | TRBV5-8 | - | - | TGTGCCAGCAGCTTGGTTGGAAAGGGGCGCAATCAGCCCCAGCATTTT | CASSLVGKGRNQPQHF
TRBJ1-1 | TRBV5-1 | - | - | TGCGCCAGCAGTAAAGGGGTCACTGAAGCTTTCTTT | CASSKGVTEAFF
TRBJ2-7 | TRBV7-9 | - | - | TGTGCCAGCAGCTTCCCGGGAGTTGGCGAGCAGTACTTC | CASSFPGVGEQYF
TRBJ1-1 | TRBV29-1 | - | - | TGCAGCGTTCAACCTGGCCTGAACACTGAAGCTTTCTTT | CSVQPGLNTEAFF
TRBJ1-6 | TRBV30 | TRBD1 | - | TGTGCCTGGAGATACAGGGGGAAGGATTCACCCCTCCACTTT | CAWRYRGKDSPLHF
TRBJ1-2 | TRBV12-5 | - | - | TGTGCTAGTGGCATCGACATCGCATATGGCTACACCTTC | CASGIDIAYGYTF
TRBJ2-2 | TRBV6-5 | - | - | TGTGCCAGCACGGGACAGAACACCGGGGAGCTGTTTTTT | CASTGQNTGELFF